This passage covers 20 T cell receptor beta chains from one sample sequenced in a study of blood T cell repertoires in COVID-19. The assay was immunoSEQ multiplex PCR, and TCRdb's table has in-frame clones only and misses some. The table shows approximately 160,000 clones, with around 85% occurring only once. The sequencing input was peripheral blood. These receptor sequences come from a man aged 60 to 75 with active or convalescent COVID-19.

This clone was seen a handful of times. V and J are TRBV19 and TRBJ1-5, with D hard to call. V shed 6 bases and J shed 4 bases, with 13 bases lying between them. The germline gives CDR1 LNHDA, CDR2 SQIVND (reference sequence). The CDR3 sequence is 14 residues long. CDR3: CASRANRGNQPQHF. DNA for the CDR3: TGTGCCAGTAGGGCTAATAGAGGGAATCAGCCCCAGCATTTT.

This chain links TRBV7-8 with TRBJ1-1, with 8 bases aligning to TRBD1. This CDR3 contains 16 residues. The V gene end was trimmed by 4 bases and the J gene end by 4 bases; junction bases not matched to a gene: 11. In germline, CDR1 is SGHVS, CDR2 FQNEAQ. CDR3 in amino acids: CASSSRQGTSFTEAFF. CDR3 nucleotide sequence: TGTGCCAGCAGCTCCCGACAGGGGACGTCGTTCACTGAAGCTTTCTTT.

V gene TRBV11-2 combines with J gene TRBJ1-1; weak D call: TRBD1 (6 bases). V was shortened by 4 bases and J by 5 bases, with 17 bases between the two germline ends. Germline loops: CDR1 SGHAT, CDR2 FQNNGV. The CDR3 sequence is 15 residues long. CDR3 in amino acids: CASSSLPGGGTEAFF. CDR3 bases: TGTGCCAGCAGCTCTCTCCCGGGGGGCGGGACTGAAGCTTTCTTT.

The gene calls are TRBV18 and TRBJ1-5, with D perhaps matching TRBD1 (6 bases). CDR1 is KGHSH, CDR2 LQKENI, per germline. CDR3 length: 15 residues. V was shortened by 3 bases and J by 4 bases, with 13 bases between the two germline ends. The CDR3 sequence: CASSPGAEKNQPQHF. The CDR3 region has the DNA TGTGCCAGCTCACCGGGGGCAGAGAAGAATCAGCCCCAGCATTTT.

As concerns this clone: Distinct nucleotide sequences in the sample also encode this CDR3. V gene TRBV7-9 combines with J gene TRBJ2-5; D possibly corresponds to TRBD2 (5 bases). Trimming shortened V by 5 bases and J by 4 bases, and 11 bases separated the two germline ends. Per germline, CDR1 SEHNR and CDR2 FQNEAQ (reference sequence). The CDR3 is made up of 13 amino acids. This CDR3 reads CASSLRTGETQYF. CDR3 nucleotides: TGTGCCAGCAGCCTCCGGACTGGAGAGACCCAGTACTTC.

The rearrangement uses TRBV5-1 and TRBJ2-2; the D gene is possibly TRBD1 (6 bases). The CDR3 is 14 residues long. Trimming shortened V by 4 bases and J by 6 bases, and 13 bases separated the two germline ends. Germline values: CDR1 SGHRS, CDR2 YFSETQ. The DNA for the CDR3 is TGCGCCAGCAGCCCCTCAGGGGATGCCGGGGAGCTGTTTTTT. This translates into CASSPSGDAGELFF. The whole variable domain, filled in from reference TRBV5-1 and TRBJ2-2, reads KAGVTQTPRYLIKTRGQQVTLSCSPISGHRSVSWYQQTPGQGLQFLFEYFSETQRNKGNFPGRFSGRQFSNSRSEMNVSTLELGDSALYLCASSPSGDAGELFFGEGSRLTVL.

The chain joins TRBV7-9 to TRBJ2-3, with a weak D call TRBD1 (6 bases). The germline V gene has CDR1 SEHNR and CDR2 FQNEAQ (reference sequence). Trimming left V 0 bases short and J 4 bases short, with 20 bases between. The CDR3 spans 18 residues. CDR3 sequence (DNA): TGTGCCAGCAGCTTAGCTGAGCGGACAGACCATGAAGCAGATACGCAGTATTTT. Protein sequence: CASSLAERTDHEADTQYF.

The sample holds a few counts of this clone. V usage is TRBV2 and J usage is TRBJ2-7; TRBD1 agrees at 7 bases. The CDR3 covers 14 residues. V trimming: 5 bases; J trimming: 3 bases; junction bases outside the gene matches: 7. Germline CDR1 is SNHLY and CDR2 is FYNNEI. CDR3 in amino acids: CASSQQGFGYEQYF. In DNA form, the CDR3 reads TGTGCCAGCAGTCAACAGGGGTTCGGCTACGAGCAGTACTTC. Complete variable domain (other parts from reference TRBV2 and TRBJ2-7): EPEVTQTPSHQVTQMGQEVILRCVPISNHLYFYWYRQILGQKVEFLVSFYNNEISEKSEIFDDQFSVERPDGSNFTLKIRSTKLEDSAMYFCASSQQGFGYEQYFGPGTRLTVT.

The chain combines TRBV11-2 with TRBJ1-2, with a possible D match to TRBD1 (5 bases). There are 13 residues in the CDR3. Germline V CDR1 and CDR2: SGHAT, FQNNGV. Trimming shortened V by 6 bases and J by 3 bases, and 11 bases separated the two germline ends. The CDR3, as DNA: TGTGCCAGCAGAAGGACGGGGGACTATGGCTACACCTTC. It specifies CASRRTGDYGYTF. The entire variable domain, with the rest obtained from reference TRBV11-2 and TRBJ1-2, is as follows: EAGVAQSPRYKIIEKRQSVAFWCNPISGHATLYWYQQILGQGPKLLIQFQNNGVVDDSQLPKDRFSAERLKGVDSTLKIQPAKLEDSAVYLCASRRTGDYGYTFGSGTRLTVV.

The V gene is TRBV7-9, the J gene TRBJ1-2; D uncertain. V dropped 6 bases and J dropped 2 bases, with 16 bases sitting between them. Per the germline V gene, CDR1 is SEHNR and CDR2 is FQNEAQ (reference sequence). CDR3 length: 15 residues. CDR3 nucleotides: TGTGCCAGCAGTCATCCCAGCGCACTCAACTATGGCTACACCTTC. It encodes CASSHPSALNYGYTF.

This chain's CDR3 is CASSLDRNQPQHF. The DNA of the CDR3 is TGTGCCAGCAGTTTAGACCGGAATCAGCCCCAGCATTTT. The rearrangement uses TRBV12-3 or TRBV12-4 and TRBJ1-5, with D uncertain. V lost 1 base, J lost 4 bases, and 5 bases lay in between. CDR3 length: 13 amino acids.

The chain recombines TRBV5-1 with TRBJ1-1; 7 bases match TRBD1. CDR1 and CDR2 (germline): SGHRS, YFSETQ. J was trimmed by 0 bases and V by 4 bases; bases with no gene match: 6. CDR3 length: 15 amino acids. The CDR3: CASSAGQEMNTEAFF. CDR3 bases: TGCGCCAGCAGCGCTGGACAGGAGATGAACACTGAAGCTTTCTTT.

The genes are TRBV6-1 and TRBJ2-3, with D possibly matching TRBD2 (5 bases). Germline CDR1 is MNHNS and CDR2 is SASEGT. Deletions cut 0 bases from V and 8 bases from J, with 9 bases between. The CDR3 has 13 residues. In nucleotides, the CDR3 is TGTGCCAGCAGTGAAGCGCTTCGGGGTACGCAGTATTTT. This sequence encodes CASSEALRGTQYF.

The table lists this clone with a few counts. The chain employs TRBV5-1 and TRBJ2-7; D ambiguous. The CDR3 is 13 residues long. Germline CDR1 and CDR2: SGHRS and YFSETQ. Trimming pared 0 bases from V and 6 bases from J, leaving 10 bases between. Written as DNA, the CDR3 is TGCGCCAGCAGCTTGGCTCCATCCGGCGAGCAGTACTTC. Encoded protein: CASSLAPSGEQYF.

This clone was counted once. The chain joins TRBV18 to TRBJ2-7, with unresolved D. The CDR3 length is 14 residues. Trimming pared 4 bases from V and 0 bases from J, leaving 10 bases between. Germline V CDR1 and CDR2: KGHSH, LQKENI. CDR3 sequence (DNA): TGTGCCAGCTCACAAATTCGGAGCTCCTACGAGCAGTACTTC. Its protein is CASSQIRSSYEQYF.

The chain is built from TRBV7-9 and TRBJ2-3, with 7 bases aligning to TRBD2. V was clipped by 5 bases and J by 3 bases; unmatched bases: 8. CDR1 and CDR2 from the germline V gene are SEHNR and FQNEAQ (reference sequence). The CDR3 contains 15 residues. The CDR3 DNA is TGTGCCAGCAGCCCGGGCGGGAGAGGGACAGATACGCAGTATTTT. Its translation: CASSPGGRGTDTQYF. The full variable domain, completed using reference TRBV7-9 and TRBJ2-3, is DTGVSQNPRHKITKRGQNVTFRCDPISEHNRLYWYRQTLGQGPEFLTYFQNEAQLEKSRLLSDRFSAERPKGSFSTLEIQRTEQGDSAMYLCASSPGGRGTDTQYFGPGTRLTVL.

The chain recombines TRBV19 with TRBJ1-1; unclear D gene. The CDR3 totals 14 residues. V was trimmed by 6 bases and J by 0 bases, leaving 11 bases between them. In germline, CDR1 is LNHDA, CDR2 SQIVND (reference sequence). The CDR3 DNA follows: TGTGCCAGTAGCCCACATCAAATGAACACTGAAGCTTTCTTT. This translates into CASSPHQMNTEAFF.

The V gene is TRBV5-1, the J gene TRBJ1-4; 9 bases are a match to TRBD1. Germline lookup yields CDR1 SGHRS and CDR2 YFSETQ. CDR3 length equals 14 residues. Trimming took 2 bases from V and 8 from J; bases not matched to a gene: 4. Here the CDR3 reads CASSLQGAEEKLFF. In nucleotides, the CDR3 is TGCGCCAGCAGCTTACAGGGGGCGGAAGAAAAACTGTTTTTT. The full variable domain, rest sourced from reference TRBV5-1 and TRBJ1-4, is KAGVTQTPRYLIKTRGQQVTLSCSPISGHRSVSWYQQTPGQGLQFLFEYFSETQRNKGNFPGRFSGRQFSNSRSEMNVSTLELGDSALYLCASSLQGAEEKLFFGSGTQLSVL.

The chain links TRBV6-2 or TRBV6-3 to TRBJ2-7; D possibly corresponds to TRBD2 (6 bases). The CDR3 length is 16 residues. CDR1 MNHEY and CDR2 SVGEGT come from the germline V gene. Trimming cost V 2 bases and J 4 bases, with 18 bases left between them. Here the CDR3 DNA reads TGTGCCAGCAGTTACGACCCCGGGACTCCCCTATACGAGCAGTACTTC. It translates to CASSYDPGTPLYEQYF.

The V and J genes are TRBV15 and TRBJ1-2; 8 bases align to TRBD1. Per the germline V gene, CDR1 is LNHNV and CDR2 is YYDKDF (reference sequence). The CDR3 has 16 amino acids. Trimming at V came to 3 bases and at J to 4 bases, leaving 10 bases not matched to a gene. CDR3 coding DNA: TGTGCCACCAGCAGGGACAGGGTCCCCCGAGGCTATGGCTACACCTTC. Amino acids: CATSRDRVPRGYGYTF.